The clone carrying this T cell receptor beta chain has more than one count but fewer than ten. Antigen: not known. MiXCR, applied by TCRdb to the reads, yields one record per CDR3 protein. The sample has 750,000 to 950,000 distinct CDR3 sequences; 25% to 35% are singletons. Trimming took off 5 bases at V and 2 bases at J, with 26 bases between the two ends. This CDR3 is built from 19 residues. The germline V gene has CDR1 MDHEN and CDR2 SYDVKM. This entry belongs to a study of T cell repertoires in cytomegalovirus infection. At the level of the study: Used in the study were CMV epitopes, some recently identified and HLA-C-restricted, others well-studied and HLA-B-restricted. Study-wide results and limits: CMV-specific TCR beta clonotypes restricted by HLA-C were the ones dominating the ex vivo response.

This TCR came from a human donor in good health (CMV status not recorded). Some clones in this sample may be carry-over from other donors' samples. The input for sequencing was cultured CD8+ T cells from PBMCs, taken from culture after CMV antigen stimulation. The chain couples TRBV28 to TRBJ2-3, with D perhaps matching TRBD2 (5 bases). The CDR3 sequence is CASSPLFPSGEKDTDTQYF. The CDR3 DNA is TGTGCCAGCAGTCCCTTATTCCCCTCCGGGGAGAAGGACACAGATACGCAGTATTTT.